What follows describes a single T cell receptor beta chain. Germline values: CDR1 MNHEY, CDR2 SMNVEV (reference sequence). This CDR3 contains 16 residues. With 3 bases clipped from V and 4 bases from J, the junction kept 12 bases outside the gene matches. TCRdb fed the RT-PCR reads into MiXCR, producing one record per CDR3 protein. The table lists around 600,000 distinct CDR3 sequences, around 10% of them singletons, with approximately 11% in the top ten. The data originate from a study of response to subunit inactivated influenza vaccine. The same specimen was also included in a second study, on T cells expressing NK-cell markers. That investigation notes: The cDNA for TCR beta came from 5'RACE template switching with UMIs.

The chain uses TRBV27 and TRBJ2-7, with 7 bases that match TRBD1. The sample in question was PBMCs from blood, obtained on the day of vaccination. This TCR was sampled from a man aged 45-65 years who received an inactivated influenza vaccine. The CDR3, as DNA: TGTGCCAGCAGTTTGACCCCGGGACAGTCCCGGTACGAGCAGTACTTC. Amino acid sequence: CASSLTPGQSRYEQYF.